The next 15 T cell receptor beta chains were all read from a single sample in a study of siplizumab effects on memory and regulatory T cells. The protocol was immunoSEQ multiplex PCR, while the TCRdb copy is restricted to in-frame clones and leaves out a portion. The repertoire consists of approximately 94,000 clones, with 91% occurring once and the leading ten covering 0.14% to 0.15%. Sequencing input: CD4+ T cells sorted from blood. The origin of the receptors is a human donor in good health.

V and J are TRBV15 and TRBJ2-5; tentatively, D is TRBD1 or TRBD2 (5 bases each). This CDR3 is 17 amino acids long. The V end was cut by 0 bases, the J end by 4 bases, with 18 bases between. CDR1 is LNHNV and CDR2 is YYDKDF in the germline V gene (reference sequence). CDR3 bases: TGTGCCACCAGCAGAGATCGTACGGGGACCATTGGAGAGACCCAGTACTTC. Protein product: CATSRDRTGTIGETQYF.

This sequence joins TRBV7-2 and TRBJ1-1; D gene ambiguous. CDR3 length equals 13 residues. Trimming cost V 5 bases and J 1 base, with 8 bases left between them. The germline V gene has CDR1 SGHTA and CDR2 FQGNSA. CDR3 region: CASSVGPNTEAFF. For the CDR3, the DNA is TGTGCCAGCAGCGTAGGGCCGAACACTGAAGCTTTCTTT.

The chain employs TRBV19 and TRBJ1-5, with a weak D call TRBD1 (5 bases). CDR1 is LNHDA and CDR2 is SQIVND in the germline V gene (reference sequence). The V end was cut by 4 bases, the J end by 6 bases, with 10 bases between. The CDR3 loop spans 13 amino acids. CDR3 in amino acids: CASSTIGAQPQHF. The CDR3 bases are TGTGCCAGTAGTACCATCGGGGCTCAGCCCCAGCATTTT.

The chain links TRBV28 to TRBJ1-5; TRBD1 might be the D (5 bases). The CDR3 totals 18 residues. The V end was cut by 4 bases, the J end by 0 bases, with 19 bases between. Germline CDR1 reads MDHEN; CDR2 reads SYDVKM. The CDR3 region has the DNA TGTGCCAGCAGTTCAACCAGGGAGGGCGGATATAGCAATCAGCCCCAGCATTTT. Translating gives CASSSTREGGYSNQPQHF. The variable domain in full, with the rest retrieved from reference TRBV28 and TRBJ1-5, is DVKVTQSSRYLVKRTGEKVFLECVQDMDHENMFWYRQDPGLGLRLIYFSYDVKMKEKGDIPEGYSVSREKKERFSLILESASTNQTSMYLCASSSTREGGYSNQPQHFGDGTRLSIL.

This clone was counted a single time. The CDR3, as DNA: TGTGCCAGCAGCCCGGCTGAATACGAGCAGTACTTC. This translates into CASSPAEYEQYF. The rearrangement uses TRBV11-1 and TRBJ2-7; D remains unclear. CDR1 is SGHAT and CDR2 is FQDESV in the germline V gene (reference sequence). The CDR3 sequence is 12 residues long. Trimming stripped 5 bases from V and 4 bases from J, with 9 bases between.

The rearrangement links TRBV2 to TRBJ1-2, with 8 bases identical to TRBD1. There are 15 residues in the CDR3. Germline lookup yields CDR1 SNHLY and CDR2 FYNNEI. With 1 base clipped from V and 7 bases from J, the junction kept 8 bases outside the gene matches. Written as DNA, the CDR3 is TGTGCCAGCAGTGAAGACAGGGGCAGGGGGCTTGGCTACACCTTC. It encodes CASSEDRGRGLGYTF.

With respect to this clone: The sample contains more than one DNA sequence encoding this CDR3. The chain employs TRBV6-5 and TRBJ2-3, with D possibly being TRBD1 or TRBD2 (7 bases each). The CDR3 runs to 14 residues. Germline assignment: CDR1 MNHEY and CDR2 SVGAGI. Trimming removed 6 bases from V and 6 bases from J, with 16 bases in between. The CDR3 DNA sequence: TGTGCCAGCAGCCCGAGGGGGCGGGGGGATACGCAGTATTTT. Protein: CASSPRGRGDTQYF.

This clone was seen a single time. The rearrangement links TRBV25-1 to TRBJ1-1, with a tentative D call TRBD1 (5 bases). Germline-derived CDR1 and CDR2 are MGHDK and SYGVNS. The CDR3 is 16 amino acids. The V end lost 4 bases, the J end lost 5 bases, and 20 bases lay between the germline ends. The CDR3 protein is CASSGFEGEGETEAFF. CDR3 nucleotide sequence: TGTGCCAGCAGTGGGTTTGAGGGAGAAGGGGAGACTGAAGCTTTCTTT. The whole variable domain, remainder taken from reference TRBV25-1 and TRBJ1-1, is EADIYQTPRYLVIGTGKKITLECSQTMGHDKMYWYQQDPGMELHLIHYSYGVNSTEKGDLSSESTVSRIRTEHFPLTLESARPSHTSQYLCASSGFEGEGETEAFFGQGTRLTVV.

This clone has just a few counts. This chain's CDR3 is CSSRERSQPQHF. CDR3 sequence (DNA): TGCAGCTCCCGGGAGAGGAGTCAGCCCCAGCATTTT. The chain joins TRBV29-1 to TRBJ1-5; D gene unclear. V gave up 8 bases and J gave up 6 bases, with 14 bases separating them. The CDR3 has 12 residues. Per germline, CDR1 SQVTM and CDR2 ANQGSEA.

The chain carries TRBV27 and TRBJ2-7; D is perhaps TRBD1 (6 bases). There are 14 residues in the CDR3. The germline V and J ends were trimmed by 3 bases and 4 bases, with 13 bases remaining between them. Germline-derived CDR1 and CDR2 are MNHEY and SMNVEV (reference sequence). The CDR3 loop is CASSFYSGEYEQYF. The CDR3 region has the DNA TGTGCCAGCAGTTTTTATTCAGGGGAGTACGAGCAGTACTTC.

The chain joins TRBV5-1 to TRBJ1-3; unclear D gene. The CDR3 consists of 16 residues. Trimming took off 0 bases at V and 0 bases at J, with 10 bases between the two ends. The germline gives CDR1 SGHRS, CDR2 YFSETQ. The CDR3 here is CASSLGSSNSGNTIYF. Written as DNA, the CDR3 is TGCGCCAGCAGCTTGGGTTCCAGCAACTCTGGAAACACCATATATTTT.

This clone was recorded once. The chain joins TRBV5-1 to TRBJ2-7; no definite D call. Looked up from germline, CDR1 is SGHRS and CDR2 is YFSETQ. The V and J ends lost 4 bases and 7 bases respectively, with 18 bases between them. The CDR3 is 14 residues long. The CDR3 sequence is CASSPPVPLGEQYF. The CDR3 bases are TGCGCCAGCAGCCCCCCGGTCCCCCTGGGGGAGCAGTACTTC. The full variable domain, with the rest looked up from reference TRBV5-1 and TRBJ2-7, is KAGVTQTPRYLIKTRGQQVTLSCSPISGHRSVSWYQQTPGQGLQFLFEYFSETQRNKGNFPGRFSGRQFSNSRSEMNVSTLELGDSALYLCASSPPVPLGEQYFGPGTRLTVT.

The rearrangement joins TRBV7-9 to TRBJ2-7; D may be TRBD2 (5 bases). From germline, CDR1 is SEHNR and CDR2 FQNEAQ (reference sequence). Deletions cut 4 bases from V and 5 bases from J, with 12 bases between. CDR3 length: 13 amino acids. The DNA of the CDR3 is TGTGCCAGCAGCTGGGTGGGGAGCCACGAGCAGTACTTC. Amino acid sequence: CASSWVGSHEQYF.

The chain couples TRBV11-1 to TRBJ1-1, with a weak D call TRBD1 (6 bases). CDR1 and CDR2 from the germline V gene are SGHAT and FQDESV (reference sequence). The CDR3 is made up of 13 amino acids. Trimming pared 5 bases from V and 11 bases from J, leaving 18 bases between. DNA for the CDR3: TGTGCCAGCAGCCACATTCTACAGGGTCTGGCTTTCTTT. Its protein product is CASSHILQGLAFF.

CDR3 in amino acids: CASSRTAGGSTDTQYF. The CDR3 DNA reads TGTGCCAGCAGCCGAACAGCGGGGGGGAGCACAGATACGCAGTATTTT. The chain is built from TRBV7-9 and TRBJ2-3; TRBD2 matches at 10 bases. Trimming took 5 bases from V and 0 from J; bases not matched to a gene: 5. Germline loops: CDR1 SEHNR, CDR2 FQNEAQ (reference sequence). This CDR3 is 16 amino acids long.